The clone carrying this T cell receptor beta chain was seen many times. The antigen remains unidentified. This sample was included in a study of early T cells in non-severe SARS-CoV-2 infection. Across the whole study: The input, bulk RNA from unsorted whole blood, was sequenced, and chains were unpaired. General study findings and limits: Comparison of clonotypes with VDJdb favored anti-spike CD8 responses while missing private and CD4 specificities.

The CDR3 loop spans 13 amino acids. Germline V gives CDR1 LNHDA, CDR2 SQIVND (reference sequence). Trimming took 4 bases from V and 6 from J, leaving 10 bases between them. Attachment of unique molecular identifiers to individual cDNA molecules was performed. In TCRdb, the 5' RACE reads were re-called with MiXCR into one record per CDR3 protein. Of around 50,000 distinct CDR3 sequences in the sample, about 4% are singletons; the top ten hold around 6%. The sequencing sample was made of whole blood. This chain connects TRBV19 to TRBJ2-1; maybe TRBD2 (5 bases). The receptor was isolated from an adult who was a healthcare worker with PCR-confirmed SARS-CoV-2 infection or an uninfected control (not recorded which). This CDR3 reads CASSTTIPNEQFF. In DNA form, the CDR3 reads TGTGCCAGTAGTACGACTATCCCCAATGAGCAGTTCTTC.